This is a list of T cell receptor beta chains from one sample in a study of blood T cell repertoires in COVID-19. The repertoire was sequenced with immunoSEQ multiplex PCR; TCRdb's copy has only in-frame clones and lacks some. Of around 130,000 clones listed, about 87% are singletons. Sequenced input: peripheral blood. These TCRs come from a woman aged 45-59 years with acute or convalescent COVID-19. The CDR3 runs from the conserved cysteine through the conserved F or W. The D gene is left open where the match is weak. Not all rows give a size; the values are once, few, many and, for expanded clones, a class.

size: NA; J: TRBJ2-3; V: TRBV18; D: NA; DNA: TGTGCCAGCTCACAGGAAACAACAGGGTTTCCAGGGATGGATACGCAGTATTTT; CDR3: CASSQETTGFPGMDTQYF
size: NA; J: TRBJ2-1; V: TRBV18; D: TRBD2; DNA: TGTGCCAGCTCACTGGGACTAGCGGGAATGAATGAGCAGTTCTTC; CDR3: CASSLGLAGMNEQFF
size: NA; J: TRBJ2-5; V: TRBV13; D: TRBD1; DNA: TGTGCCAGCAGCTTCGGGACAGGGCAAAGTTTGGAGACCCAGTACTTC; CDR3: CASSFGTGQSLETQYF
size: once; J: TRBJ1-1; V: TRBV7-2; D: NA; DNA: TGTGCCAGCAGCTTGCAGGGCTACACTGAAGCTTTCTTT; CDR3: CASSLQGYTEAFF
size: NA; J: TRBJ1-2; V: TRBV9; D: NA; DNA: TGTGCCAGCAGCGTAGGAGAGACAGATGGCTACACCTTC; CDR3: CASSVGETDGYTF
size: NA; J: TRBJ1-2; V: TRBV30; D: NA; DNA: TGTGCCTGGAACAGGGATCATGGCTACACCTTC; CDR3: CAWNRDHGYTF
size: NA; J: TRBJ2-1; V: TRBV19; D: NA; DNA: TGTGCCAGTAGTAAAGGGGACTCCTACAATGAGCAGTTCTTC; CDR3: CASSKGDSYNEQFF
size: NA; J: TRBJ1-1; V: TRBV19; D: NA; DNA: TGTGCCGTAGAGGGCAGCGCTGAAGCTTTCTTT; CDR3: CAVEGSAEAFF
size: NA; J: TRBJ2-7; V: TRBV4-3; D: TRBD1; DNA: TGCGCCAGCAGCCCCCAGGACAGGGGGCGCTACGAGCAGTACTTC; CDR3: CASSPQDRGRYEQYF
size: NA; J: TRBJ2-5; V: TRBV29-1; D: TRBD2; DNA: TGCAGCGGGGTTGGACTAGCGGGGGACCAAGAGACCCAGTACTTC; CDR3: CSGVGLAGDQETQYF
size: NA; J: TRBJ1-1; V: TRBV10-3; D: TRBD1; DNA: TGTGCCACCGGGGACAGGGGGCCACGAGGGAACACTGAAGCTTTCTTT; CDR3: CATGDRGPRGNTEAFF
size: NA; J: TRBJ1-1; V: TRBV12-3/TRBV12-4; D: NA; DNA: TGTGCCAGCAGTTTTGGCTCAAACACTGAAGCTTTCTTT; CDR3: CASSFGSNTEAFF
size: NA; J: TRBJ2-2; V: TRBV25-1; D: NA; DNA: TGTGCCAGCAGGGGGAGGAACACCGGGGAGCTGTTTTTT; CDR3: CASRGRNTGELFF
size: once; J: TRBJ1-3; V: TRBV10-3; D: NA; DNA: TGTGCCATCAGTGGAGACAGGTCTGGAAACACCATATATTTT; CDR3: CAISGDRSGNTIYF
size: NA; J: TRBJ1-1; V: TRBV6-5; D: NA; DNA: TGTGCCAGCAGCCGAAAGCTGAACACTGAAGCTTTCTTT; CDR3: CASSRKLNTEAFF
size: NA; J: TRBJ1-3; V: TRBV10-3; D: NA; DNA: TGTGCCATCAGTCCGACAGTGGGAAACACCATATATTTT; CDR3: CAISPTVGNTIYF
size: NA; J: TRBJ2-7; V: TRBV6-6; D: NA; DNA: TGTGCCAGCAGTTACCTCCTTAATTTCCAGGAGCAGTACTTC; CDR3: CASSYLLNFQEQYF
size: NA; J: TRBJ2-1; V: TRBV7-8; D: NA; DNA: TGTGCCAGCAGCTTTCTAGGGGGATTGAGCTCCTACAATGAGCAGTTCTTC; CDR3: CASSFLGGLSSYNEQFF
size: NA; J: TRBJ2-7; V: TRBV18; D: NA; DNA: TGTGCCAGCTCTCCGGGCGGGGCGGGGAGCACCTACGAGCAGTACTTC; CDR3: CASSPGGAGSTYEQYF
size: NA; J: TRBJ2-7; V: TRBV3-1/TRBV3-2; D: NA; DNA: TGTGCCAGCAGCCAAGATCCCCAGGGCCGCGACGAGCAGTACTTC; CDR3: CASSQDPQGRDEQYF
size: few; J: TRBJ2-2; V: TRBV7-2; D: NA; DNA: TGTGCCAGCAGCTCACGGGGTTACACCGGGGAGCTGTTTTTT; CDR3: CASSSRGYTGELFF
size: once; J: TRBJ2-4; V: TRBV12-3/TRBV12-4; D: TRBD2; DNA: TGTGCCAGCAGTCCGCGCGGGGGAGACATTCAGTACTTC; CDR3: CASSPRGGDIQYF
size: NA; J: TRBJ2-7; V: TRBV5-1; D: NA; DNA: TGCGCCAGCAGCTTTACGGGAGAGAACTACGAGCAGTACTTC; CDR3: CASSFTGENYEQYF
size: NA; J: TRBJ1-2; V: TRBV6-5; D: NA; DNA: TGTGCCAGCAGTTATCGCGGGGACCGGCCCTATGGCTACACCTTC; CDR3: CASSYRGDRPYGYTF
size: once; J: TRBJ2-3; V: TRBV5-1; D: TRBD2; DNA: TGCGCCAGCGCTTCGCTTGGGGGGGTGAGGACAGATACGCAGTATTTT; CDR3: CASASLGGVRTDTQYF
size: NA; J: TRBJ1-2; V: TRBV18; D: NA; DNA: TGTGCCAGCTCACCACCCGGCGGAGACTATGGCTACACCTTC; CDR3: CASSPPGGDYGYTF
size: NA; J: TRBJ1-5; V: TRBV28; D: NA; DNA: TGTGCCAGCAGTTTTTCGGGTCCCTATAGCAATCAGCCCCAGCATTTT; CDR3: CASSFSGPYSNQPQHF
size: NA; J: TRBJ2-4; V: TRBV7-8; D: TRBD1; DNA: TGTGCCAGCAGCTTAGATCCCAGGGGGCTTCTAGCCAAAAACATTCAGTACTTC; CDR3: CASSLDPRGLLAKNIQYF
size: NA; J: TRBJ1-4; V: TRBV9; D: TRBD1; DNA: TGTGCCAGCAGCGTAAGACAGGGGGCGGGAGAAAAACTGTTTTTT; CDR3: CASSVRQGAGEKLFF
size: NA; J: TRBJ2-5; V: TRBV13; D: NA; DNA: TGTGCCAGCAGCTCCAGGGCGCGGATTGCGACCCAGTACTTC; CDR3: CASSSRARIATQYF
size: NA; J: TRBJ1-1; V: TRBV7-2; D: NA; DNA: TGTGCCAGCAGCTTATATCAGGGTACCACTGAAGCTTTCTTT; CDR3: CASSLYQGTTEAFF
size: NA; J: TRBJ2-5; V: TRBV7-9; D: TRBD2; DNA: TGTGCCAGCAGCCGAATCGGGGGGCAAGAGACCCAGTACTTC; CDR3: CASSRIGGQETQYF
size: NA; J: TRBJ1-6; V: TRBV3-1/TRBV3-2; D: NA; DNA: TGTGCCAGCAGCCAGACGTCAGGGAATAATTCACCCCTCCACTTT; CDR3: CASSQTSGNNSPLHF
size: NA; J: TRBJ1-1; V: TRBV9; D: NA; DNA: TGTGCCAGCAGCCCGGACAAATTGGGTGAAGCTTTCTTT; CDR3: CASSPDKLGEAFF
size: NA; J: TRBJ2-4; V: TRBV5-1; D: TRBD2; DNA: TGCGCCAGCGGATTAGCGGGAGGGCCGAACATTCAGTACTTC; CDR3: CASGLAGGPNIQYF
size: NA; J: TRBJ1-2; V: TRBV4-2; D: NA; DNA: TGTGCCAGCAGCCAAGTTGGAGGGCTCGGTGGCTACACCTTC; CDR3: CASSQVGGLGGYTF
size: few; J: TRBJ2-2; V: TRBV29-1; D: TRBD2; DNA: TGCAGCGCCCAAGGACTAGCGGCGACCGGGGAGCTGTTTTTT; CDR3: CSAQGLAATGELFF
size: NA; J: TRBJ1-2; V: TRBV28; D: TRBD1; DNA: TGTGCCACCCAGGGGGTCTTTAACTATGGCTACACCTTC; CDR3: CATQGVFNYGYTF
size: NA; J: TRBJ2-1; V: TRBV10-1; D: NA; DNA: TGCGCCAGCAGTCCAGGGCTGAACAATGAGCAGTTCTTC; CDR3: CASSPGLNNEQFF
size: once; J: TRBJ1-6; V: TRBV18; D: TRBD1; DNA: TGTGCCAGCTCAGTCGACAGGGGAAATTCACCCCTCCACTTT; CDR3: CASSVDRGNSPLHF